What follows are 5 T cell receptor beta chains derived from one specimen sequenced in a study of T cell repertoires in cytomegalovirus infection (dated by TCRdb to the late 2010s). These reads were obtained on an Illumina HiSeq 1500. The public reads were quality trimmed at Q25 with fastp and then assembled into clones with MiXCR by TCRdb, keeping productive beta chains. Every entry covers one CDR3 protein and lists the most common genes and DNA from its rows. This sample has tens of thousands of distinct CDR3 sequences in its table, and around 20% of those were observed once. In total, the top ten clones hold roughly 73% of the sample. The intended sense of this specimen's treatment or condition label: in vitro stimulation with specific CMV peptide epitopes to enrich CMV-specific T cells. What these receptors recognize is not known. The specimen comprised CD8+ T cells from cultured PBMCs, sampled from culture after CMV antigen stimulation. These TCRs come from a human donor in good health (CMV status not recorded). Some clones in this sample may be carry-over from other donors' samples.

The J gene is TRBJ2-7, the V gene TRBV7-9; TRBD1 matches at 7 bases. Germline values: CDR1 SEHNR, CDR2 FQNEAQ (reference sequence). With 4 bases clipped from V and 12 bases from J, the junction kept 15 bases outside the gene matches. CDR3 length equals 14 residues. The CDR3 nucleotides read TGTGCCAGCAGCTCTCGGACAGGCCTCCAGGACGTGTACTTC. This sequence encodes CASSSRTGLQDVYF. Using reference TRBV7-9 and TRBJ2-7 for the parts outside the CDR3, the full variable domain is DTGVSQNPRHKITKRGQNVTFRCDPISEHNRLYWYRQTLGQGPEFLTYFQNEAQLEKSRLLSDRFSAERPKGSFSTLEIQRTEQGDSAMYLCASSSRTGLQDVYFGPGTRLTVT.

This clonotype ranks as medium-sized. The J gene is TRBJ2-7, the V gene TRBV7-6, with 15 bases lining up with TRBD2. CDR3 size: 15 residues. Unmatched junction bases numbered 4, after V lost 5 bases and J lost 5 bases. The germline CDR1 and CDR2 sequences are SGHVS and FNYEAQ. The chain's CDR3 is CASSRTSGGAHEQYF. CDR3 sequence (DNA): TGTGCCAGCAGCAGGACTAGCGGGGGGGCCCACGAGCAGTACTTC. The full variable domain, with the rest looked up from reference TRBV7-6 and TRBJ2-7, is GAGVSQSPRYKVTKRGQDVALRCDPISGHVSLYWYRQALGQGPEFLTYFNYEAQQDKSGLPNDRFSAERPEGSISTLTIQRTEQRDSAMYRCASSRTSGGAHEQYFGPGTRLTVT.

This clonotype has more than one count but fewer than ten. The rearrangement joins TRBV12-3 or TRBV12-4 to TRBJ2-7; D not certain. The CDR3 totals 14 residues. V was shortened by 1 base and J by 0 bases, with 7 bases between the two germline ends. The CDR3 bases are TGTGCCAGCAGTTTAGGTGGTCACTCCTACGAGCAGTACTTC. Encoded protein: CASSLGGHSYEQYF.

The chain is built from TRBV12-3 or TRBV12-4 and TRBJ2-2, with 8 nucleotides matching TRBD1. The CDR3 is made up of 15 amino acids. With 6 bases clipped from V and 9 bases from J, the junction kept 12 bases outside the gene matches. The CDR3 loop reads CASRGTGLFFRELFF. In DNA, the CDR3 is TGTGCCAGCAGGGGGACAGGTCTTTTTTTTCGGGAGCTGTTTTTT.

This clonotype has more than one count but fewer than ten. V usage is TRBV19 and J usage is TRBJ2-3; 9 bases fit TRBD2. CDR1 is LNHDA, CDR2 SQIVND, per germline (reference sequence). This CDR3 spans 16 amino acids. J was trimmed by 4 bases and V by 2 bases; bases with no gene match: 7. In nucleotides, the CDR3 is TGTGCCAGTAGTATAATGACCCAGCGGGGGGCAGATACGCAGTATTTT. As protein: CASSIMTQRGADTQYF. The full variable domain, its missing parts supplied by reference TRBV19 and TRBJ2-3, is DGGITQSPKYLFRKEGQNVTLSCEQNLNHDAMYWYRQDPGQGLRLIYYSQIVNDFQKGDIAEGYSVSREKKESFPLTVTSAQKNPTAFYLCASSIMTQRGADTQYFGPGTRLTVL.